This T cell receptor beta chain originates from a study of human T cells and chemical hapten exposure. In the library, unique molecular identifiers were attached to individual cDNA molecules. TCRdb redid the calling of the reads with MiXCR, one entry per CDR3 protein. The sample consists of about 120,000 distinct CDR3 sequences, less than 10% of them appearing once. There are 13 residues in the CDR3. Between the trimmed V and J ends, which lost 3 bases and 3 bases, there was a span of 9 bases. Germline V gene data show CDR1 as ENHRY and CDR2 as SYGVKD. RNA extraction used unfractionated whole blood as the source of total RNA.

This clonotype originated in a human donor in good health. Some clones in this sample may be carry-over from other donors' samples. This chain connects TRBV10-3 to TRBJ2-7; maybe TRBD1 (6 bases). Source material: whole blood. Here the CDR3 DNA reads TGTGCCATCAGTGATGGACAGAGCTACGAGCAGTACTTC. This translates into CAISDGQSYEQYF.